Following are 32 T cell receptor beta chains from one sample sequenced in a study of cytomegalovirus exposure and HLA in healthy donors. The PCR employed 60 Vbeta primers together with 13 Jbeta primers. Some clones are missing from TCRdb's copy, which holds only in-frame ones; the method was immunoSEQ multiplex PCR. Of under 200,000 clones in the sample, approximately 71% were seen once. Sequencing was carried out using PBMCs. Source of these receptors: a man between 50 and 59 years old in good health and CMV-seronegative.

The gene calls are TRBV6-5 and TRBJ2-3; 8 bases line up with TRBD1. The germline CDR1 and CDR2 sequences are MNHEY and SVGAGI. There are 15 residues in the CDR3. V trimming: 5 bases; J trimming: 0 bases; junction bases outside the gene matches: 4. The CDR3 bases are TGTGCCAGCAGTGGGGACAGGTTGAGCACAGATACGCAGTATTTT. It is translated as CASSGDRLSTDTQYF.

This clone has just a few counts. The rearrangement uses TRBV6-6 and TRBJ2-7; TRBD1 matches at 8 bases. The J segment lost 3 bases and the V segment lost 8 bases, leaving 9 bases of the junction unmatched. CDR1 is MNHNY, CDR2 SVGAGI, per germline (reference sequence). There are 14 residues in the CDR3. The CDR3 here is CASGKQGVIYEQYF. The CDR3 region has the DNA TGTGCCAGCGGAAAACAGGGGGTTATCTACGAGCAGTACTTC.

V usage is TRBV6-6 and J usage is TRBJ1-3; TRBD1 matches at 8 bases. The V segment lost 5 bases and the J segment 4 bases; nucleotides outside the gene matches: 10. The CDR3 contains 16 residues. From germline, CDR1 is MNHNY and CDR2 SVGAGI (reference sequence). CDR3 DNA: TGTGCCAGCAGTCTCTATCGACAGGGGAGCGGAAACACCATATATTTT. It codes for CASSLYRQGSGNTIYF.

The CDR3 reads CASRGTGGFLEQYF. The CDR3 DNA follows: TGTGCCAGCAGGGGGACAGGGGGCTTCCTCGAGCAGTACTTC. The chain joins TRBV6-1 to TRBJ2-7, with TRBD1 matching 12 bases. Germline CDR1 reads MNHNS; CDR2 reads SASEGT. The V and J ends lost 6 bases and 6 bases, in that order; junction bases with no gene match: 6. The CDR3 extends over 14 amino acids.

The gene calls are TRBV5-4 and TRBJ1-1; 10 bases align to TRBD1. This CDR3 contains 17 residues. Germline loops: CDR1 SGHNT, CDR2 YYREEE (reference sequence). V lost 4 bases and J lost 4; bases outside the gene matches: 13. The CDR3 region is CASSPPGQGTGGTEAFF. The DNA for the CDR3 is TGTGCCAGCAGCCCTCCGGGACAGGGGACGGGAGGCACTGAAGCTTTCTTT.

The chain recombines TRBV4-3 with TRBJ1-6; TRBD1 agrees at 7 bases. This CDR3 comprises 15 residues. V lost 1 base to trimming and J lost 9 bases; unmatched junction nucleotides: 6. Germline V lookup: CDR1 LGHNA, CDR2 YSLEER. CDR3 region: CASSQVKGAVSPLHF. The CDR3 DNA reads as TGCGCCAGCAGCCAAGTGAAGGGGGCGGTTTCACCCCTCCACTTT.

The chain combines TRBV13 with TRBJ2-2; 7 positions match TRBD2. The junction had 7 bases not matched to a gene; V was cut back by 3 bases and J by 3 bases. The CDR3 is 16 residues long. Germline V lookup: CDR1 PRHDT, CDR2 FYEKMQ (reference sequence). The CDR3 spells CASSFQLAVYTGELFF. The CDR3 DNA follows: TGTGCCAGCAGCTTCCAGCTAGCGGTTTACACCGGGGAGCTGTTTTTT.

V is TRBV19 and J is TRBJ1-5; 10 bases are shared with TRBD1. There are 14 residues in the CDR3. The V and J ends lost 5 bases and 6 bases, in that order; junction bases with no gene match: 4. CDR1 and CDR2 from the germline V gene are LNHDA and SQIVND (reference sequence). This CDR3 is CASSDGQGGQPQHF. The CDR3 DNA sequence: TGTGCCAGTAGTGACGGACAGGGGGGTCAGCCCCAGCATTTT. The entire variable domain, with the rest obtained from reference TRBV19 and TRBJ1-5, is as follows: DGGITQSPKYLFRKEGQNVTLSCEQNLNHDAMYWYRQDPGQGLRLIYYSQIVNDFQKGDIAEGYSVSREKKESFPLTVTSAQKNPTAFYLCASSDGQGGQPQHFGDGTRLSIL.

V and J are TRBV7-2 and TRBJ1-3, with D perhaps TRBD1 (6 bases). CDR1 is SGHTA, CDR2 FQGNSA, per germline. This CDR3 contains 16 residues. V lost 2 bases to trimming and J lost 4 bases, with 15 bases between them. The DNA for the CDR3 is TGTGCCAGCAGCTTATCCCCCCGGACAGACGGAAACACCATATATTTT. Encoded protein: CASSLSPRTDGNTIYF.

This sequence joins TRBV2 and TRBJ1-2; 8 nucleotides align to TRBD1. J gave up 4 bases and V 2 bases, and 6 bases lay outside the gene matches. The CDR3 extends over 15 amino acids. Germline CDR1 reads SNHLY; CDR2 reads FYNNEI. CDR3 amino acids: CASSERGQGSYGYTF. Written as DNA, the CDR3 is TGTGCCAGCAGTGAAAGAGGACAGGGCAGCTATGGCTACACCTTC.

The chain employs TRBV18 and TRBJ2-1; 7 bases match TRBD1. With V trimmed by 3 bases and J by 1 base, 9 bases remained unmatched. The CDR3 sequence is 17 residues long. Germline V gene data show CDR1 as KGHSH and CDR2 as LQKENI. The CDR3 nucleotides read TGTGCCAGCTCACCCCTGTGGGACAGCCGATCCTACAATGAGCAGTTCTTC. As protein: CASSPLWDSRSYNEQFF.

This clone was observed a few times. This chain links TRBV28 with TRBJ1-4; 10 bases map to TRBD1. Germline CDR1 MDHEN, CDR2 SYDVKM. The trim removed 0 bases at V and 5 bases at J, leaving 0 bases unmatched. The CDR3 has 15 amino acids. The CDR3 region is CASSLWGQGNEKLFF. The CDR3 coding sequence is TGTGCCAGCAGTTTATGGGGACAGGGGAATGAAAAACTGTTTTTT.

This clone showed up just once. The chain has TRBV18 and TRBJ1-4; tentatively, D is TRBD1 (6 bases). In germline, CDR1 is KGHSH, CDR2 LQKENI. This CDR3 spans 15 amino acids. Trimming stripped 8 bases from V and 3 bases from J, with 16 bases between. CDR3 sequence reads: CASQYEQGANEKLFF. In DNA, the CDR3 is TGTGCCAGCCAGTACGAACAGGGAGCTAATGAAAAACTGTTTTTT.

Only a few counts were recorded for this clone. The chain has TRBV7-4 and TRBJ2-1; the match to TRBD2 covers 12 bases. J gave up 1 base and V 3 bases, and 7 bases lay outside the gene matches. CDR1 and CDR2 (germline): SGHVT, SQSDAQ. The CDR3 consists of 18 residues. DNA for the CDR3: TGTGCCAGCAGCTTTCTAGGACTAGCGGGGCTTTCCTACAATGAGCAGTTCTTC. Its protein product is CASSFLGLAGLSYNEQFF.

This clone showed up just a few times. V is TRBV11-2 and J is TRBJ2-7, with TRBD1 matching 7 bases. The CDR3 has 12 amino acids. Germline values: CDR1 SGHAT, CDR2 FQNNGV. V was clipped by 4 bases and J by 9 bases; unmatched bases: 6. CDR3 protein: CASSWYRGGQYF. CDR3 bases: TGTGCCAGCAGCTGGTACAGGGGTGGGCAGTACTTC.

The V and J genes are TRBV7-9 and TRBJ1-5, with 12 positions matching TRBD1. Germline CDR1 is SEHNR and CDR2 is FQNEAQ (reference sequence). Trimming at V came to 5 bases and at J to 1 base, leaving 9 bases not matched to a gene. The CDR3 extends over 18 amino acids. In DNA form, the CDR3 reads TGTGCCAGCAGCCTGGGACAGGGGGCTACGGAGAGCAATCAGCCCCAGCATTTT. As protein: CASSLGQGATESNQPQHF.

J is TRBJ1-2 and V is TRBV28, with 10 bases that match TRBD1. V dropped 4 bases and J dropped 7; count of bases not matched to a gene: 18. The V gene's germline CDR1 is MDHEN and CDR2 SYDVKM. This CDR3 region has 18 residues. In nucleotides, the CDR3 is TGTGCCAGCAGTTCCCCCGGGGACAGGGGCTCGGCAGGGGTTGGCTACACCTTC. It is translated as CASSSPGDRGSAGVGYTF.

The V call is TRBV5-4, the J call TRBJ2-2, with 16 bases fitting TRBD2. V lost 4 bases to trimming and J lost 4 bases; unmatched junction nucleotides: 7. CDR1 SGHNT and CDR2 YYREEE come from the germline V gene (reference sequence). The CDR3 runs to 18 residues. The CDR3 coding sequence is TGTGCCAGCAGCCCGGGACTAGCGGGGGGGCTCGGCACCGGGGAGCTGTTTTTT. Translation: CASSPGLAGGLGTGELFF. Variable domain in full (rest from reference TRBV5-4 and TRBJ2-2): ETGVTQSPTHLIKTRGQQVTLRCSSQSGHNTVSWYQQALGQGPQFIFQYYREEENGRGNFPPRFSGLQFPNYSSELNVNALELDDSALYLCASSPGLAGGLGTGELFFGEGSRLTVL.

CDR3 nucleotides: TGCGCCAGCAGTGACAGAAACTATGGCTACACCTTC. Residues: CASSDRNYGYTF. This chain links TRBV10-1 with TRBJ1-2, with D unclear. V shed 3 bases and J shed 2 bases, with 4 bases lying between them. This CDR3 has 12 amino acids. Germline CDR1 and CDR2: WNHNN and SYGVQD (reference sequence).

The gene calls are TRBV9 and TRBJ2-6; 8 bases match TRBD2. The CDR3 runs 20 residues. CDR1 and CDR2 from the germline V gene are SGDLS and YYNGEE. V trimming: 4 bases; J trimming: 0 bases; junction bases outside the gene matches: 15. CDR3 region: CASSPQWGRRGASGANVLTF. DNA of the CDR3: TGTGCCAGCAGCCCTCAGTGGGGGCGGCGGGGGGCCTCTGGGGCCAACGTCCTGACTTTC.

The V and J genes are TRBV4-2 and TRBJ2-3; D unclear. There are 12 residues in the CDR3. CDR1 and CDR2 from the germline V gene are LGHNA and YNFKEQ. V gave up 2 bases and J gave up 5 bases, with 5 bases separating them. For the CDR3, the DNA is TGTGCCAGCAGCCAAACCGGAGATACGCAGTATTTT. Residues: CASSQTGDTQYF.

V is TRBV6-5 and J is TRBJ1-2; unclear D gene. The CDR3 runs to 13 residues. CDR1 is MNHEY, CDR2 SVGAGI, per germline. V lost 4 bases and J lost 1, with 7 bases in between. CDR3 in amino acids: CASSFGSNYGYTF. CDR3 DNA sequence: TGTGCCAGCAGTTTCGGGAGTAACTATGGCTACACCTTC.

The chain carries TRBV28 and TRBJ2-1; 8 bases are a match to TRBD2. Per germline, CDR1 MDHEN and CDR2 SYDVKM. This CDR3 region has 15 residues. V gave up 5 bases and J gave up 15 bases; unmatched junction bases: 18. The CDR3 bases are TGTGCCAGCAGTCTAGCTAGGAGGGGGGCGGGGGGTCTGTTCTTC. This sequence encodes CASSLARRGAGGLFF.

This chain joins TRBV6-1 and TRBJ1-5, with D maybe TRBD1 (6 bases). The CDR3 is 14 residues long. V lost 5 bases and J lost 3, with 11 bases in between. CDR1 is MNHNS, CDR2 SASEGT, per germline. The CDR3 DNA is TGTGCCAGCAGTCGGACAGACCCCAATCAGCCCCAGCATTTT. Its protein is CASSRTDPNQPQHF.

This clone was detected only a few times. This rearrangement joins TRBV19 to TRBJ2-5; TRBD1 aligns across 8 bases. V trimming: 3 bases; J trimming: 5 bases; junction bases outside the gene matches: 14. This CDR3 spans 17 amino acids. Germline loops: CDR1 LNHDA, CDR2 SQIVND (reference sequence). CDR3 amino acids: CASSMPDRGPPGETQYF. The DNA for the CDR3 is TGTGCCAGTAGTATGCCTGACAGGGGCCCGCCGGGGGAGACCCAGTACTTC.

As regards this clone: The same CDR3 is also encoded by other DNA sequences in this sample. V usage is TRBV19 and J usage is TRBJ1-1; 8 bases map to TRBD1. The CDR3 is 15 amino acids. V lost 9 bases, J lost 1 base, and 10 bases stayed unmatched. The germline V gene has CDR1 LNHDA and CDR2 SQIVND (reference sequence). The CDR3 DNA is TGTGCCAGCCTTGACAGGGGCGGAGAGAACACTGAAGCTTTCTTT. This codes for CASLDRGGENTEAFF.

The rearrangement links TRBV4-3 to TRBJ1-1; possibly TRBD1 for D (5 bases). The V and J ends lost 0 bases and 0 bases respectively, with 8 bases between them. The CDR3 runs to 15 residues. The germline V gene encodes CDR1 LGHNA and CDR2 YSLEER. The DNA for the CDR3 is TGCGCCAGCAGCCAAGAGGGGCAGGTGAACACTGAAGCTTTCTTT. It translates to CASSQEGQVNTEAFF.

The chain employs TRBV29-1 and TRBJ1-1, with 8 bases fitting TRBD1. The length of the CDR3 is 15 residues. Germline V lookup: CDR1 SQVTM, CDR2 ANQGSEA. The V gene end was trimmed by 6 bases and the J gene end by 3 bases; junction bases not matched to a gene: 12. The CDR3 loop is CSVGDRGGGDTEAFF. For the CDR3, the DNA is TGCAGCGTCGGTGACAGGGGCGGCGGGGACACTGAAGCTTTCTTT.

This chain uses TRBV11-3 with TRBJ1-5; tentatively, D is TRBD1 (5 bases). CDR3 length equals 19 residues. Trimming pared 4 bases from V and 1 base from J, leaving 23 bases between. Germline V lookup: CDR1 SGHNT, CDR2 YENEEA. CDR3 coding DNA: TGTGCCAGCAGCTCTCAACCTGACAGAAGGATTGGCAGCAATCAGCCCCAGCATTTT. It codes for CASSSQPDRRIGSNQPQHF.

V gene TRBV5-1 combines with J gene TRBJ2-2; D is possibly TRBD2 (6 bases). In germline, CDR1 is SGHRS, CDR2 YFSETQ. V was cut by 3 bases and J by 3 bases, with 9 bases left in between. CDR3 length equals 14 residues. CDR3 in amino acids: CASSWRGDTGELFF. CDR3 bases: TGCGCCAGCAGCTGGAGGGGAGACACCGGGGAGCTGTTTTTT.

In this sample, this clone turned up once. The rearrangement uses TRBV4-1 and TRBJ1-2; 8 positions match TRBD1. The V and J ends lost 1 base and 4 bases, in that order; junction bases with no gene match: 5. Looked up from germline, CDR1 is MGHRA and CDR2 is YSYEKL. The CDR3 runs 15 residues. CDR3 coding DNA: TGCGCCAGCAGCCAAGTGGTCGGGACAGGCTATGGCTACACCTTC. Amino acid sequence: CASSQVVGTGYGYTF.

The chain has TRBV10-3 and TRBJ2-7, with a possible D match to TRBD2 (5 bases). V gave up 4 bases and J gave up 5 bases, with 18 bases separating them. The CDR3 consists of 15 residues. Germline V gene data show CDR1 as ENHRY and CDR2 as SYGVKD. Here the CDR3 reads CAISATGNPRNEQYF. The CDR3 nucleotides are TGTGCCATCAGTGCCACGGGGAACCCCAGGAACGAGCAGTACTTC.